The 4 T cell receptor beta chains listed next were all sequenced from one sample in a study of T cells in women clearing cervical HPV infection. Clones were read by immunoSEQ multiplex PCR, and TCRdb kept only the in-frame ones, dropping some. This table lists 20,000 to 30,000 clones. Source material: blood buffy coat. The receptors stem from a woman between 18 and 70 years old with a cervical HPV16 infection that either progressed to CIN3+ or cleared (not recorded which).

The CDR3: CASSHSGGLAGVAFF. CDR3 bases read: TGTGCCAGCAGCCACAGCGGCGGACTAGCGGGAGTA. This chain links TRBV7-9 with TRBJ1-1; the D is unclear. The read gets to within 3 residues of the CDR3 end, and the germline J gene fills in the rest. Germline V gives CDR1 SEHNR, CDR2 FQNEAQ (reference sequence). The CDR3 runs to 15 residues.

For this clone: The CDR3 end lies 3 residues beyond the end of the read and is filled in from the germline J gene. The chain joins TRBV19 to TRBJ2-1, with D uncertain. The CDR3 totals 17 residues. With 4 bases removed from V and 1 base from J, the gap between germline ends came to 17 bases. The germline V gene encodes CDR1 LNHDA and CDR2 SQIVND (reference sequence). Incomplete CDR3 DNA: TGTGCCAGTAGTACCCCCAACCTTGGGCAATCCTACAATGAG. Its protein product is CASSTPNLGQSYNE. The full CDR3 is CASSTPNLGQSYNEQFF.

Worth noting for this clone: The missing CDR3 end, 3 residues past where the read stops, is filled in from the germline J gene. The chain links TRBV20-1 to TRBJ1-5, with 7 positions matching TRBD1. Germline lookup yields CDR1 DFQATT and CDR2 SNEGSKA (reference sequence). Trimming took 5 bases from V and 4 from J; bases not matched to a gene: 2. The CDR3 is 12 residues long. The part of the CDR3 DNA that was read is TGCAGTGCTTGGGACAGAAATCAGCCC. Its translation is CSAWDRNQP. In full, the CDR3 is CSAWDRNQPQHF.

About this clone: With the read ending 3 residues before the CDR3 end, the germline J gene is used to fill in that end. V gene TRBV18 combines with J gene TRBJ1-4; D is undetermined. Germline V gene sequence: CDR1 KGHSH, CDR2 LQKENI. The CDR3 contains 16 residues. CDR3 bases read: TGTGCCAGCTCACCAACATATGCACAGAAAAATTCACCA. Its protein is CASSPTYAQKNSP. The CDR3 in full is CASSPTYAQKNSPLFF.